The 3 T cell receptor beta chains below all came from one sample that was sequenced in a study of cytomegalovirus exposure and HLA in healthy donors. 60 Vbeta and 13 Jbeta primers were used in PCR. Sequencing was performed with immunoSEQ multiplex PCR; in TCRdb, only in-frame clones are kept and a portion is missing. The sample lists 100,000 to 150,000 clones; 77% were seen once. Material for sequencing was PBMCs. These receptors all stem from a woman in her sixties or seventies in good health and CMV-seronegative.

This rearrangement joins TRBV30 to TRBJ1-4; D unresolved. The germline gives CDR1 GTSNPN, CDR2 SVGIG (reference sequence). Trimming stripped 4 bases from V and 3 bases from J, with 12 bases between. The CDR3 contains 14 residues. The CDR3 region is CAWTGIAANEKLFF. CDR3 coding DNA: TGTGCCTGGACGGGAATCGCGGCTAATGAAAAACTGTTTTTT.

CDR3 sequence (DNA): TGTGCCAGCAGCCAAGTCACAGGGAACCACAATGAGCAGTTCTTC. Translation gives CASSQVTGNHNEQFF. The chain recombines TRBV4-2 with TRBJ2-1, with D possibly TRBD1 on 6 matching bases. Germline CDR1 reads LGHNA; CDR2 reads YNFKEQ. The V and J ends lost 1 base and 5 bases respectively, with 12 bases between them. This CDR3 is built from 15 residues.

This clone has more than one count but fewer than ten. This sequence joins TRBV11-3 and TRBJ2-3; TRBD2 agrees at 8 bases. The CDR3 has 17 residues. Per germline, CDR1 SGHNT and CDR2 YENEEA. V dropped 1 base and J dropped 0; count of bases not matched to a gene: 6. The CDR3 region is CASSLGASGPSTDTQYF. The DNA of the CDR3 is TGTGCCAGCAGCTTAGGGGCTAGCGGGCCCAGCACAGATACGCAGTATTTT.